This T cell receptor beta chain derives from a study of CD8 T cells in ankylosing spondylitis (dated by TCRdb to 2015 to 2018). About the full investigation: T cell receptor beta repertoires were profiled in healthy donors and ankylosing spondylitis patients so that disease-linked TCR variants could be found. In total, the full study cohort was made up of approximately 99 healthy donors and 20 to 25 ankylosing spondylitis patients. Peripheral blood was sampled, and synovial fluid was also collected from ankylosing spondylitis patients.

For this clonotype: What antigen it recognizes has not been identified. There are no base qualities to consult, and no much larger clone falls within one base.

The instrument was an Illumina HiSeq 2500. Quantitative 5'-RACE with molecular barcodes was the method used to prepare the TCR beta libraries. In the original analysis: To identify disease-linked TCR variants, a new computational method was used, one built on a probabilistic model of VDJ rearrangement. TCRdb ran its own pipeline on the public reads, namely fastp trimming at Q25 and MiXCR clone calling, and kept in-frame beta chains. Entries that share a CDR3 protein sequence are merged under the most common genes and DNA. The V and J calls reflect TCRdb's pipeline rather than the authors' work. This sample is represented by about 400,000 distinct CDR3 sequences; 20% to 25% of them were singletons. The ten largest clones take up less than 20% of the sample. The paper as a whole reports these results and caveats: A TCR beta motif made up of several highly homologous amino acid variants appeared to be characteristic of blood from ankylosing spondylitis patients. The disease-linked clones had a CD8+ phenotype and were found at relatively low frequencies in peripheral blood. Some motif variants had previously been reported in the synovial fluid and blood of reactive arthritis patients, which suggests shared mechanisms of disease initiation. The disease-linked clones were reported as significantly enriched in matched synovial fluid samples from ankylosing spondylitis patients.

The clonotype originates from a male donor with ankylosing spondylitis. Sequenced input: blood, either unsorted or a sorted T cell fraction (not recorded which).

The CDR3 sequence is CASSSLGQSQAFF. The nucleotide sequence reads TGTGCCAGCAGTTCCTTAGGACAGTCTCAAGCTTTCTTT. The chain joins TRBV6-2 or TRBV6-3 to TRBJ1-1, and perhaps TRBD1 as D gene, on 6 matching bases. From the germline V gene, CDR1 is MNHEY and CDR2 is SVGEGT. V gives up 4 bases and J gives up 9 bases, and the segment between their germline ends measures 15 bases. Counted from cysteine to phenylalanine, this CDR3 has 13 amino acids. CDR3 DNA is the only sequence kept; it has 39 bases, read in frame from the first base.